This T cell receptor beta chain appears in the sequencing data of a study of T-cell memory formation after mild COVID-19 (dated by TCRdb to the early 2020s). Looking at the study overall: Most TCR sequence clusters were specific to one of the two donors. T-cell clones expanding and contracting after mild COVID-19 in a couple of donors were tracked by longitudinal TCRalpha and TCRbeta repertoire sequencing. The cohort was made up of two young adult volunteers, one female and one male, who were previously healthy.

From the cysteine up to the phenylalanine, the CDR3 has a length of 12 residues. Of the read, only the CDR3 DNA is kept; its 36 bases are in frame from base 1. Notes on this clonotype: Its target antigen remains unknown. Base qualities are missing; no much larger clone stands one base away.

The full study reports these points: Clones contracting from day 15 to 85 had balanced CD4/CD8 phenotypes, while a second wave expanding from day 15 to 37 was biased towards CD4+. Whether the second-wave clones peaking on day 37 were SARS-CoV-2 specific was not confirmed. Contracting CD4+ clones appeared mostly in the CM and EM memory subsets, whereas CD8+ clones were enriched in EMRA. The detection of some responding clones in pre-infection memory suggests that pre-existing cross-reactive memory T cells joined the SARS-CoV-2 response. Only two mild cases were covered by the study, and larger cohorts that include severe cases with pre-infection samples were considered necessary.

The instrument was an Illumina NovaSeq 6000. TCRalpha and TCRbeta cDNA libraries were constructed by 5'RACE with constant-segment primers, with sample barcodes and unique molecular identifiers being introduced. RNA was extracted from every sample with Trizol reagent. Amplification of the libraries took two PCR steps, and the second step added a second sample barcode plus Illumina TruSeq adapters. The libraries were sequenced on an Illumina NovaSeq using 2 x 150 bp paired-end reads. The published analysis was carried out like this. Demultiplexing of reads and collapsing into UMI-guided consensus sequences were performed with migec v1.2.7. Using mixcr v2.1.11, UMI consensuses were aligned to TRA and TRB V and J templates and then assembled into clonotypes. A clonotype was counted as expanded or contracted only when both edgeR and NoisET called the clonotype significant, with the noise models trained on biological replicates. For edgeR calls, the cutoffs were a false discovery rate-adjusted p below 0.01 and a log2 fold-change threshold of 1. As an exploratory analysis of dynamics, max-normalized trajectories of the 1000 most abundant clonotypes were examined by PCA with hierarchical clustering. Separately sequenced CD4+ and CD8+ repertoires were used to assign the CD4 or CD8 phenotype of responding clones. TCRdb ran its own pipeline on the public reads, namely fastp trimming at Q25 and MiXCR clone calling, and kept in-frame beta chains. Rows are combined by CDR3 protein, so each entry shows the most common genes and DNA. The V and J calls come from TCRdb's annotation, not from the publication. This sample has approximately 390,000 distinct CDR3 sequences in its table, and 15% to 20% of those were observed once. The ten biggest clones cover 20% to 25% of the sample.

Ficoll-Paque density gradient centrifugation was the method used to isolate PBMCs. The clonotype originates from a man between 18 and 29 years old who had mild COVID-19 (a few samples of this study predate the infection). The sample titles of this study are shuffled in the database, so cell type and time point are left out; the donor was told from shared clones. The rearranged chain carries TRBV21-1 and TRBJ2-5; the table assigns TRBD1, which was not confirmed against the DNA. TRBV21-1 is noted as a pseudogene. The sequenced material came from PBMCs or a T cell subset sorted from them (not recorded which). CDR3 sequence: CASSTDQETQYF. The bases are TGTGCCAGCTCGACAGACCAAGAGACCCAGTACTTC.